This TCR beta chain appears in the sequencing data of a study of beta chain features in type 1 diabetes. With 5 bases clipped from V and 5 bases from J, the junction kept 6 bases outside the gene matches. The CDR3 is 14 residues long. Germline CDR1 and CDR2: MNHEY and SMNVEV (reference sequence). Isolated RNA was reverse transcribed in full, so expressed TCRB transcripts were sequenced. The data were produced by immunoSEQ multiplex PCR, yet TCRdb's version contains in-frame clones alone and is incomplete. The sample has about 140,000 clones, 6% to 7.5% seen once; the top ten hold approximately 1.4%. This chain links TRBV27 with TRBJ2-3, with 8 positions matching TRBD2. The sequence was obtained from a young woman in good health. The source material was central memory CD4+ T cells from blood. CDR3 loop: CASSPGLAVDTQYF. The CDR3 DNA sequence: TGTGCCAGCAGTCCAGGACTAGCTGTAGATACGCAGTATTTT.